This record looks at one TCR beta chain sequence and its context. What antigen it recognizes has not been identified. The junction shows a germline mismatch at one end, possibly a read error. The CDR3 numbers 14 residues from cysteine through phenylalanine. Only the CDR3 region is kept as DNA, spanning 42 bases read in frame from base 1. Taken from the germline V gene, the CDR1 and CDR2 loops are SGHAT and FQNNGV. The data were obtained in a study of blood T cell repertoires in COVID-19 (dated by TCRdb to the early 2020s). About the investigation overall: Collaborator samples came from the United States, Italy and Spain and covered acute and convalescent phases of COVID-19. The dataset comprised deeply sampled blood TCRbeta repertoires from subjects exposed to, actively infected with, or recovered from COVID-19. A freely available public database, intended as a resource for researchers studying the immune response to SARS-CoV-2, is where the repertoires were released. Where HLA class I and class II types were available, the types were taken from metadata supplied by the sample provider, not from assay-based typing. The samples were drawn from two sources: the first 160 participants of the ongoing ImmuneRACE study, and 950 to 1,500 subjects contributed by 6 global collaborators. The material from the prospective study consisted of cDNA or gDNA derived from T cells, B-cell-depleted T cells, or PBMCs. A de-identified subject ID, COVID-19 status, age in years and sex were almost always included in the sample metadata. The paper's findings and limits, for the study overall: Clinical and demographic metadata were provided uncurated, with the amount varying by source and participant.

TCRbeta CDR3 regions were amplified from genomic DNA by means of the immunoSEQ Assay, a bias-controlled multiplex PCR. Under the source paper's analysis protocol: The number of nucleated cells in each sample was estimated by amplification of reference gene primers within the assay. To quantify the absolute abundance of each unique TCRbeta CDR3 rearrangement, sequence reads were collapsed and filtered. For each sample, productive Simpson clonality was calculated by taking the square root of Simpson's diversity index across productive rearrangements. The table comes from immuneACCESS by way of TCRdb, which keeps in-frame sequences with V and J called. Part of the clones is missing from these tables; in studies checked, under half for an unresolved V gene and the rest for unknown reasons. The DNA was the basis for D and trimming; V, J and clone size are from that table. Counted in this sample were some 150,000 clones; 78% of them appeared once. In total, the top ten clones hold approximately 6% of the sample.

Enrolling through a virtual design, the prospective study's participants ranged in age from roughly 18 to 89 years and lived across 24 United States geographic areas. To assign participants to cohorts, the prospective study relied on clinical history that participants themselves reported in a screening survey and a study questionnaire. Recovered participants in ImmuneRACE Cohort 3 were defined by two consecutive negative NP/OP PCR tests, clearance by a healthcare professional, or resolution of symptoms. Mobile phlebotomists in the prospective study collected whole blood, serum and a nasopharyngeal or oropharyngeal swab from every participant. Over a roughly 2-month period, participants in the prospective study had the option of providing additional blood draws and questionnaires. Prospective study blood samples were shipped either frozen or at room temperature before DNA extraction.

The specimen sequenced was PBMCs or T cells enriched from blood (not recorded which). This chain is built from TRBV11-2 and TRBJ2-7, and TRBD2 aligns with 8 junction nucleotides. The TCR comes from a woman in her forties or fifties who had recovered from COVID-19. The CDR3 region has the sequence CTSSLGSGVGEQYF. The nucleotides read TGTACCAGCAGCTTAGGTAGCGGGGTGGGCGAGCAGTACTTC.